This TCR beta chain was retrieved from a study of T-cell reconstitution after alpha-beta-depleted transplantation in children. In this sample, this clonotype turned up many times. Researchers prepared the TCRbeta library using unique molecular identifiers, the study reports. TCRdb ran MiXCR on the PCR reads and lists one entry per CDR3 protein. The table lists 240,000 or so distinct CDR3 sequences, more than 10% of them singletons. Germline V gene lookup returns CDR1 LGHNA and CDR2 YNFKEQ. The CDR3 loop spans 14 amino acids. Trimming removed 1 base at V and 4 bases at J, with 11 bases between. The specimen was PBMCs from the stem cell graft donor, collected from the stem cell graft. V usage is TRBV4-2 and J usage is TRBJ2-7, with unresolved D. The origin of this receptor is a human donor who donated a stem cell graft to a child with acute lymphoblastic leukemia. CDR3 amino acids: CASSQGASSYEQYF. The CDR3 region has the DNA TGTGCCAGCAGCCAAGGGGCCAGTTCGTACGAGCAGTACTTC.